This TCR beta chain was sequenced in a study of blood T cell repertoires in COVID-19. Study at large: The United States, Italy and Spain supplied acute and convalescent COVID-19 samples.

The CDR3 has 18 amino acids. Germline loops: CDR1 LNHDA, CDR2 SQIVND (reference sequence). V was pared by 2 bases and J by 4 bases, with 21 bases between. In the authors' methods: Quantification of nucleated cells was approximated via reference gene primer amplification. Here immunoSEQ multiplex PCR was the method, and the copy in TCRdb shows in-frame clones only, minus some. From that table come the V and J calls and clone size; the DNA was used to work out D and trimming. The table shows 85,000 to 130,000 clones, with 84% occurring only once. This clonotype was sampled from a man aged 60-69 years with acute or convalescent COVID-19. This chain uses TRBV19 with TRBJ1-5; D is perhaps TRBD1 (5 bases). Sequencing was done on a sample of peripheral blood. CDR3 protein: CASSIRFRGRVENQPQHF. The CDR3 DNA sequence: TGTGCCAGTAGTATAAGGTTTCGTGGCAGGGTAGAGAATCAGCCCCAGCATTTT.